The entry below describes one T cell receptor beta chain. This clonotype was seen only once. This receptor's antigen is unknown. No qualities accompany the bases; no much larger clone lies one base away. Resting on one read, the evidence is weak. Inclusive of the bounding cysteine and phenylalanine, the CDR3 is 16 residues long. Left in the record is the CDR3 DNA by itself, 48 bases read in frame from the first base. The germline V gene gives CDR1 as SGHAT and CDR2 as FQNNGV. Unmatched junction bases come to 9, with V trimmed by 5 bases and J by 1 base. Expansion of CD8+CD57+ cells had been shown by flow cytometry in the patients chosen for sequencing. Every patient had severe acquired aplastic anemia, diagnosed using the International Study of Aplastic Anemia and Agranulocytosis and Camitta criteria. No therapy had been received by the patients at the time of blood sampling. TCR repertoires of sorted CD4+ and CD8+ blood T cells from severe aplastic anemia patients and healthy subjects were deep-sequenced in the study. Patients were enrolled in the USA under clinicaltrials.gov protocols 00001620, 01623167, 00001397, 00071045, 00081523 and 00961064. Ficoll-Paque density gradient centrifugation was used to isolate peripheral blood mononuclear cells. Before DNA extraction, CD4+ and CD8+ T cells were sorted by FACS or by magnetic beads.

These data are taken from a study of CD8+CD57+ T cells in acquired aplastic anemia listed by TCRdb under 2018. Study-level background: Extracted DNA from sorted CD4+ and CD8+ cells averaged around 3.5 ug, ranging from roughly 0.19 to 27.4 ug. CD8+CD57+ expansion was defined as a frequency above the mean frequency observed in healthy subjects. Study-wide conclusions, independent of this receptor: Roughly 29 CD8+ CDR3 sequences were found in both patients and controls but appeared to be highly expressed in patients and within the immunodominant clones of the patients. CD8+ Simpson's diversity did not differ significantly between patients and healthy controls (P=0.060).

Genomic DNA served as template for TCR beta VDJ combination and CDR3 sequence profiling. An Illumina HiSeq 2000 was the platform used for TCR repertoire sequencing. On the study's bioinformatics: TRBV/TRBJ rearrangement plots, CDR3 size and DJ length profiles, and Simpson's diversity index were used to evaluate the repertoires. The immunodominant clone was defined as the most abundant DNA sequence in deep sequencing data. CDR3 amino acid sequences were screened for sharing across subjects and were compared with published repertoires and the VDJdb database. Starting from the raw public reads, TCRdb applied fastp trimming at Q25, assembled clones with MiXCR and retained in-frame beta chains. Every CDR3 protein is listed once, alongside the most common genes and DNA of its rows. The V and J calls, along with clone size, are taken from TCRdb and not from the paper's own processing. The sample table contains 80,000 to 100,000 distinct CDR3 sequences; only one count was recorded for around 70% of them. Roughly two thirds of the sample rests with the top ten.

The sequenced sample consisted of sorted CD4+, CD8+, or CD8+CD57+ T cells (not recorded which) from PBMCs. The receptor chain draws on TRBV11-2 and TRBJ2-7, and TRBD2 aligns with 9 junction nucleotides. The clonotype originates from a human donor with aplastic anemia. The bases read TGTGCCAGCAGCCACTCCATAGGACTAGCGTCCTACGAGCAGTACTTC. Its protein reads: CASSHSIGLASYEQYF.